These T cell receptor beta chains were read from a single sample in a study of prognosis after radiotherapy for stage I lung cancer. MiXCR, applied by TCRdb to the multiplex PCR reads, yields one record per CDR3 protein. The sample shows about 35,000 distinct CDR3 sequences, less than 45% of them seen only once. Sequencing was performed on PBMCs, taken before or after stereotactic body radiation therapy (not recorded which). The receptors were sampled from a donor over 45 with non-small cell lung cancer. Each CDR3 is given without its conserved first and last residue. The order of the fields is D gene, clone size, J gene, V gene, CDR3 protein. D genes are given only for firm matches. Not all rows give a size; the values are once, few, many and, for expanded clones, a class.

NA,NA,TRBJ2-2,TRBV20-1,SALGGGRYTGELF
TRBD1,NA,TRBJ1-4,TRBV4-1,ASSRAGTENEKLF
NA,NA,TRBJ2-5,TRBV7-9,ASSLGTGLGETQY
TRBD1,many,TRBJ2-5,TRBV5-1,ASSYRDSRQETQY
NA,many,TRBJ1-2,TRBV5-1,ASSNRVRGYT
NA,few,TRBJ2-4,TRBV28,ASSFHYGGLCTLDVAKNIQY
NA,many,TRBJ1-4,TRBV5-1,ASRGGEKLF
TRBD1,NA,TRBJ2-2,TRBV7-3,ASSLSSVSAGGTGELF
TRBD1,many,TRBJ2-7,TRBV6-1,AGLRTGAYEQY
TRBD1,many,TRBJ1-1,TRBV5-4,ASSHRQGRNTEAF
NA,many,TRBJ2-1,TRBV6-1,ASSEESSVNNEQF
NA,medium-sized,TRBJ1-2,TRBV12-3/TRBV12-4,ASSFGQDYGYT
NA,once,TRBJ2-7,TRBV27,ASSLGDATDEQY
TRBD2,many,TRBJ2-2,TRBV10-3,AILTSGGSTGELF
NA,many,TRBJ1-4,TRBV10-3,AISDGSVNEKLF
NA,many,TRBJ1-5,TRBV6-1,ASSEGGVGQPQH
NA,many,TRBJ2-7,TRBV7-6,ASSSQEGEQY
NA,few,TRBJ1-1,TRBV29-1,SVDRGPLNTEAF
TRBD1,many,TRBJ2-3,TRBV12-3/TRBV12-4,ASSKGTGGGTDTQY
TRBD1,many,TRBJ2-7,TRBV6-4,ASGLHGQGDEQY
NA,many,TRBJ2-2,TRBV20-1,SAPDRRTGELF
NA,many,TRBJ1-1,TRBV28,ASSSWGAEAF
TRBD1,NA,TRBJ2-7,TRBV20-1,SARPQTQGVYEHY
NA,NA,TRBJ2-5,TRBV11-3,ASSLRREEEAQY
NA,NA,TRBJ2-1,TRBV12-3/TRBV12-4,ASSSSVTSWDEHF
NA,many,TRBJ1-4,TRBV6-5,ASSYSPGNEKLF
TRBD2,medium-sized,TRBJ2-1,TRBV20-1,SARVTAGGNEQF
TRBD1,many,TRBJ1-6,TRBV5-5,ASSLSTGGLYNSPLH
NA,many,TRBJ1-4,TRBV2,ASSVGDVGEKLF
NA,many,TRBJ1-4,TRBV30,AWSVREKLF
TRBD2,few,TRBJ2-7,TRBV2,ASSGWTSDDYEQY
NA,many,TRBJ2-7,TRBV19,ASSTALGEYEQY
TRBD1,medium-sized,TRBJ1-6,TRBV6-1,ASTQGQGNSPLH
NA,NA,TRBJ1-2,TRBV19,ASSKPDGLPRGYT
TRBD1,many,TRBJ2-3,TRBV6-1,ASSPKTGEADTQY
NA,many,TRBJ2-7,TRBV6-4,ASSDWGGGPTYEQY
NA,many,TRBJ1-5,TRBV30,AWSVSGYNQPQH
NA,many,TRBJ2-2,TRBV12-3/TRBV12-4,ASSLGRGIGELF
NA,many,TRBJ1-2,TRBV4-1,ASSRPGSSDYGYT
NA,NA,TRBJ2-7,TRBV5-1,ASISWTVQAYEQY
NA,many,TRBJ2-1,TRBV11-3,ASSLDSNSYNEQF
NA,many,TRBJ1-4,TRBV2,ASSNLGDMREKLF
NA,few,TRBJ2-5,TRBV18,ASSPGQETQY
TRBD2,many,TRBJ2-3,TRBV20-1,SATSGGHGDTQY
TRBD2,many,TRBJ2-7,TRBV20-1,SGIAGGEEQY
TRBD2,many,TRBJ2-3,TRBV6-1,ASSIPRTSGIGTDTQY
TRBD1,few,TRBJ2-5,TRBV7-9,ASSLAAGGGETQY